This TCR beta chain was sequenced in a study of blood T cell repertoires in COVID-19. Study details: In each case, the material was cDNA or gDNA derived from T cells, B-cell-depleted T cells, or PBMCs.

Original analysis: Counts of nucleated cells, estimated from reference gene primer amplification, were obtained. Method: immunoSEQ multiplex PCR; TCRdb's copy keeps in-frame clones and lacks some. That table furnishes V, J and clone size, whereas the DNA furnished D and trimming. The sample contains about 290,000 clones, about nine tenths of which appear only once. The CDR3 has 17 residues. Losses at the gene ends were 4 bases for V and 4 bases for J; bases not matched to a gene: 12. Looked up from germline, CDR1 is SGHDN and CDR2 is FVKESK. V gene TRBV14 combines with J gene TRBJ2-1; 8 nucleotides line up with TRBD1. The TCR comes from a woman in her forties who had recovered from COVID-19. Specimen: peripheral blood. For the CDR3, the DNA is TGTGCCAGCAGCCTTCGTCCGGGACAGGCGTTATACAATGAGCAGTTCTTC. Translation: CASSLRPGQALYNEQFF.